This TCR beta chain was documented in a study of identical twins. Study-wide points: Monozygotic twin pairs showed more out-of-frame TCR alpha sharing than models estimated. Cord blood beta clonotypes present at high abundance carried fewer insertions; no such pattern appeared in memory repertoires. Out-of-frame alpha sequences shared between twins exhibited an excess of low generation probability. Out-of-frame beta chain sequences displayed weaker excess sharing between twins.

This clonotype has more than one count but fewer than ten. Its cognate antigen is unknown. TCRdb passed the 5' RACE reads through MiXCR, listing each CDR3 protein once. The sample holds approximately 690,000 distinct CDR3 sequences, around 5.7% seen once. Sequencing was done on a sample of naive T cells sorted from blood. This TCR was recovered from a man younger than 35 in good health.

The CDR3 nucleotides are TGTGCCAGCAGTGCACAATACGGCACCGGGGAGCTGTTTTTT. Protein sequence: CASSAQYGTGELFF. The genes are TRBV2 and TRBJ2-2; the D is unclear. Trimming pared 4 bases from V and 4 bases from J, leaving 10 bases between. The CDR3 consists of 14 residues. In germline, CDR1 is SNHLY, CDR2 FYNNEI. The full variable domain, with the rest looked up from reference TRBV2 and TRBJ2-2, is EPEVTQTPSHQVTQMGQEVILRCVPISNHLYFYWYRQILGQKVEFLVSFYNNEISEKSEIFDDQFSVERPDGSNFTLKIRSTKLEDSAMYFCASSAQYGTGELFFGEGSRLTVL.